This TCR beta chain comes out of a study of blood T cell repertoires in COVID-19. Study in general: Sample material is recorded as cDNA or gDNA derived from T cells, B-cell-depleted T cells, or PBMCs.

The CDR3 spans 15 residues. The V end lost 0 bases, the J end lost 2 bases, and 11 bases lay between the germline ends. Germline values: CDR1 SGHDT, CDR2 YYEEEE. Per the study methods: Amplifying reference gene primers gave estimates of nucleated cell counts. Sequencing was performed with immunoSEQ multiplex PCR; in TCRdb, only in-frame clones are kept and a portion is missing. V and J calls and clone size are given by that table; D and trimming were obtained from the DNA. The table includes approximately 81,000 clones, roughly four fifths detected once. The sequenced sample was peripheral blood. J is TRBJ2-5 and V is TRBV5-6, with D perhaps matching TRBD2 (6 bases). This TCR was sampled from a human donor in a cohort sampled during active COVID-19. The DNA of the CDR3 is TGTGCCAGCAGCTTGGAACGGGGGACTCAAGAGACCCAGTACTTC. Its translation is CASSLERGTQETQYF.